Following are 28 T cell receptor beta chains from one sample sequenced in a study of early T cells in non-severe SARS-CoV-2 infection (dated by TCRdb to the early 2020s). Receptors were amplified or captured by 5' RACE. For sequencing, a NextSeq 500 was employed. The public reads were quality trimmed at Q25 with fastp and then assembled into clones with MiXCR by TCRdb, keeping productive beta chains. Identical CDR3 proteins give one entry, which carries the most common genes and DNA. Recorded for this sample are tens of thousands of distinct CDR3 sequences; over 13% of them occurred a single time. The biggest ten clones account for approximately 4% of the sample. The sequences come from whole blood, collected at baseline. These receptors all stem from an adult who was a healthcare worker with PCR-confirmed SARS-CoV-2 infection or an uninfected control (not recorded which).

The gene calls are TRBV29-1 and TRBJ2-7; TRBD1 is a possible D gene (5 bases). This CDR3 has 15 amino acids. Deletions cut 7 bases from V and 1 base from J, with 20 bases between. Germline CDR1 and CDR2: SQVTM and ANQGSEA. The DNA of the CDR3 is TGCAGCGCCTTCCTCTCCCGGCAGGGATCCTACGAGCAGTACTTC. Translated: CSAFLSRQGSYEQYF.

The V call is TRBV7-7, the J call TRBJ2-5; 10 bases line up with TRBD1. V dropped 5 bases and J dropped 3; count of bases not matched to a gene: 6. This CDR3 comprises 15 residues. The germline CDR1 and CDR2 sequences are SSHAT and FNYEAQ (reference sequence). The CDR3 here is CASSVQGTGEETQYF. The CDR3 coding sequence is TGTGCCAGCAGCGTCCAGGGGACAGGGGAAGAGACCCAGTACTTC.

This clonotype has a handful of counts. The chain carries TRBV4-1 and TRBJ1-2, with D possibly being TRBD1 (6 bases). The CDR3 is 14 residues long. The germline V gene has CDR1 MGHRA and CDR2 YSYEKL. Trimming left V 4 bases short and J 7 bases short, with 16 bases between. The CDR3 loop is CASSLGGFSVGYTF. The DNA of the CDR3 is TGCGCCAGCAGCCTAGGGGGTTTTTCTGTTGGCTACACCTTC.

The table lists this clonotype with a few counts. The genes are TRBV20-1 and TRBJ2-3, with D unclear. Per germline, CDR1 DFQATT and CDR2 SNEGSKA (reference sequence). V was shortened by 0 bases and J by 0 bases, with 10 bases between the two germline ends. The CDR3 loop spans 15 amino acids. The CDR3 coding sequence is TGCAGTGCTAGAGATTCGTACTACAGCACAGATACGCAGTATTTT. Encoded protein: CSARDSYYSTDTQYF.

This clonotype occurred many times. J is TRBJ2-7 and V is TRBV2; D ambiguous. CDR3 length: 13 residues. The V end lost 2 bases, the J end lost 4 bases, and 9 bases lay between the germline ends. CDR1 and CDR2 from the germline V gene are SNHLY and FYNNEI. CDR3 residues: CASSEFSFYEQYF. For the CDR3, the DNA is TGTGCCAGCAGTGAATTTAGCTTTTACGAGCAGTACTTC. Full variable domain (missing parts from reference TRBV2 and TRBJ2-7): EPEVTQTPSHQVTQMGQEVILRCVPISNHLYFYWYRQILGQKVEFLVSFYNNEISEKSEIFDDQFSVERPDGSNFTLKIRSTKLEDSAMYFCASSEFSFYEQYFGPGTRLTVT.

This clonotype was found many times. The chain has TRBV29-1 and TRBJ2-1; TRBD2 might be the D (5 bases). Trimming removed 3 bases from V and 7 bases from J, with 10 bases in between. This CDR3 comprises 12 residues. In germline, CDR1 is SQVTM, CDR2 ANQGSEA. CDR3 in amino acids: CSVDVVANEQFF. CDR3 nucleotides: TGCAGCGTTGATGTTGTAGCGAATGAGCAGTTCTTC.

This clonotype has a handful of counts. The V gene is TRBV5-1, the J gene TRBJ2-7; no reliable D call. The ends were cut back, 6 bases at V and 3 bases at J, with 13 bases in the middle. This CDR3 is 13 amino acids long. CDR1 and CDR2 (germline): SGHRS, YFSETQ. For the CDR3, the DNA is TGCGCCAGCAACAACGGAGAAGGCTACGAGCAGTACTTC. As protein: CASNNGEGYEQYF.

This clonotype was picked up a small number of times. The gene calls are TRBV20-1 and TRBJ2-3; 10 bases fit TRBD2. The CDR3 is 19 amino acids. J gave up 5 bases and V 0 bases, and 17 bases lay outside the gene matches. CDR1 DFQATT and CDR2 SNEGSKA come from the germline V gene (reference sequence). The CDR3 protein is CSARDLRTSGAIRGDTQYF. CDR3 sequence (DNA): TGCAGTGCTAGAGATCTGAGGACTAGCGGAGCCATCCGGGGAGATACGCAGTATTTT.

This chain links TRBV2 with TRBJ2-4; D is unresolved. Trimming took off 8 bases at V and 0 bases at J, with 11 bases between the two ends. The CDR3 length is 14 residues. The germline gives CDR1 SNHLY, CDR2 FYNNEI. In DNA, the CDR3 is TGTGCCAGCTCTTCACTCCCAGCCAAAAACATTCAGTACTTC. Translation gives CASSSLPAKNIQYF.

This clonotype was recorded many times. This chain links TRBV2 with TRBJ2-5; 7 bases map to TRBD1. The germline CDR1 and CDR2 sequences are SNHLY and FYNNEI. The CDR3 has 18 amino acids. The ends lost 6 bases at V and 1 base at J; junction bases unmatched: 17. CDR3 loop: CASRPPRQGMALQETQYF. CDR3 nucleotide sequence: TGTGCCAGCAGACCACCCCGACAGGGTATGGCCCTCCAAGAGACCCAGTACTTC.

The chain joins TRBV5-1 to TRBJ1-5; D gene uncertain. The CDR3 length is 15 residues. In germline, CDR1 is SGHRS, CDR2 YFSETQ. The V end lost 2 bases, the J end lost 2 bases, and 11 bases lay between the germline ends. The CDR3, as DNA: TGCGCCAGCAGCTTCGAGGGTGGAGGCAATCAGCCCCAGCATTTT. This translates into CASSFEGGGNQPQHF.

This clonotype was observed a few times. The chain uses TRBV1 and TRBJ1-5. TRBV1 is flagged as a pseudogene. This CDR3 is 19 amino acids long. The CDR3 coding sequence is TGCACCAGCAGCCTTCGAGACTCCGAGGCAACATATAGCAATCAGCCCCAGCATTTT. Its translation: CTSSLRDSEATYSNQPQHF.

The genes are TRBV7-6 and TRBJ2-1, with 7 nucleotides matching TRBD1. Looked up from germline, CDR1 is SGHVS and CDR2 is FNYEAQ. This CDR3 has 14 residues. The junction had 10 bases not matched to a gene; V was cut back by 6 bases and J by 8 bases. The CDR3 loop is CASSPMTGMDEQFF. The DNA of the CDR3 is TGTGCCAGCAGTCCTATGACAGGGATGGATGAGCAGTTCTTC.

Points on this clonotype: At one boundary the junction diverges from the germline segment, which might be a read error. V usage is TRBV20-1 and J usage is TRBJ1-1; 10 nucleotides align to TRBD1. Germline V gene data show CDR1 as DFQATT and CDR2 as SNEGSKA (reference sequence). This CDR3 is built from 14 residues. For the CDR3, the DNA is TGCAGTGCTACCCGGACAGGGGGTGGAACTGAAGCCTTCTTT. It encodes CSATRTGGGTEAFF.

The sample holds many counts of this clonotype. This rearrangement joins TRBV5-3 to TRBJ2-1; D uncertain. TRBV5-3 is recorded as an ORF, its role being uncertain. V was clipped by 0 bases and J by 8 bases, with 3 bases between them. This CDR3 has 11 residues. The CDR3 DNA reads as TGTGCCAGAAGCTTGGGGGATGAGCAGTTCTTC. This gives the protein CARSLGDEQFF.

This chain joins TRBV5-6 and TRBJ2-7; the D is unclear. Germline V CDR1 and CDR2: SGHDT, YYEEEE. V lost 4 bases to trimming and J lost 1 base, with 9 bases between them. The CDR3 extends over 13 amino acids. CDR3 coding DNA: TGTGCCAGCAGCCCAGGACCGTCCTACGAGCAGTACTTC. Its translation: CASSPGPSYEQYF.

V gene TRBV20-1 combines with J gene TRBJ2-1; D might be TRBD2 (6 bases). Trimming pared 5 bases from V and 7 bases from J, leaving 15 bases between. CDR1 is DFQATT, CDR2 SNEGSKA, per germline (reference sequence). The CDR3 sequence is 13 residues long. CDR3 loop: CSAPEGLRNEQFF. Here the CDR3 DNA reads TGCAGTGCTCCGGAGGGCCTTCGAAATGAGCAGTTCTTC.

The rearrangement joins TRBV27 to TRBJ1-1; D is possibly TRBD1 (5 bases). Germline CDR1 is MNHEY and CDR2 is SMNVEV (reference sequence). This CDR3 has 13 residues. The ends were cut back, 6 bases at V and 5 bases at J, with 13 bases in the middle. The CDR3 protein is CASRDTPMTEAFF. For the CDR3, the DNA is TGTGCCAGCAGGGACACCCCCATGACTGAAGCTTTCTTT.

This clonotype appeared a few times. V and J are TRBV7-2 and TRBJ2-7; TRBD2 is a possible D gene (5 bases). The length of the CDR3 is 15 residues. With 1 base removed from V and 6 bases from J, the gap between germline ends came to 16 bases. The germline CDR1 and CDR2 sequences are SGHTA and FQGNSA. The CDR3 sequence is CASSLDAAVAREQYF. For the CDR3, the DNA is TGTGCCAGCAGCTTAGACGCGGCGGTAGCGCGCGAGCAGTACTTC.

CDR3 DNA sequence: TGCGCCAGCAGCCCCGACGGACTACCGCCCCAGCATTTT. It yields the protein CASSPDGLPPQHF. The V call is TRBV5-1, the J call TRBJ1-5; D remains unclear. With 4 bases removed from V and 9 bases from J, the gap between germline ends came to 14 bases. Germline-derived CDR1 and CDR2 are SGHRS and YFSETQ. The CDR3 is 13 residues long.

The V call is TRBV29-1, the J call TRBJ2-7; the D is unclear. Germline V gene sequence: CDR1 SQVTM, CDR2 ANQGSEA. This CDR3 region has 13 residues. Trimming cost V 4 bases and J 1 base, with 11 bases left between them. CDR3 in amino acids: CSVARAISYEQYF. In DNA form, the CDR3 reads TGCAGCGTTGCAAGGGCCATTTCCTACGAGCAGTACTTC.

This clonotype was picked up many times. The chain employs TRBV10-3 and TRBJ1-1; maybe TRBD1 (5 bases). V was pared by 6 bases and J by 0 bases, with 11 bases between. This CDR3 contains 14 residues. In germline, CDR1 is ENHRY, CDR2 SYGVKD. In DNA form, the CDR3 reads TGTGCCATCAGAGCAGGGATCATGAACACTGAAGCTTTCTTT. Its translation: CAIRAGIMNTEAFF.

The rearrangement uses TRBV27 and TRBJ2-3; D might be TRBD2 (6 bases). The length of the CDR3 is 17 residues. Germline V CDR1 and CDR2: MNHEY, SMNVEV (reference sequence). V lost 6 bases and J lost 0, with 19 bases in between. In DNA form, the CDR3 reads TGTGCCAGCAGCGGGATCAGGTTCGGGACTAGCACAGATACGCAGTATTTT. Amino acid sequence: CASSGIRFGTSTDTQYF.

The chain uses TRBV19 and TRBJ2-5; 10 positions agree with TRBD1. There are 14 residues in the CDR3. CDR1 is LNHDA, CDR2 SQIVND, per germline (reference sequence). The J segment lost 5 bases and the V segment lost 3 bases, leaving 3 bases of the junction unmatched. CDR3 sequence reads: CASSIRTGGETQYF. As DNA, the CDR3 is TGTGCCAGTAGTATCCGGACAGGGGGGGAGACCCAGTACTTC.

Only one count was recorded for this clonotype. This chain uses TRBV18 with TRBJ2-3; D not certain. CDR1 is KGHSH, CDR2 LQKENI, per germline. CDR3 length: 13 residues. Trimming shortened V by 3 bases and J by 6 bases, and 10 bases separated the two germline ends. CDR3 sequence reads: CASSPGSGDTQYF. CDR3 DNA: TGTGCCAGCTCACCGGGTAGTGGGGATACGCAGTATTTT.

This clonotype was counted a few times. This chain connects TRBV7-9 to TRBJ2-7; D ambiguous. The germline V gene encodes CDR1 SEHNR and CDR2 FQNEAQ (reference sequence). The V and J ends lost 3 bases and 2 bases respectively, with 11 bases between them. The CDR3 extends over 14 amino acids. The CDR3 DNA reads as TGTGCCAGCAGCTTTTACCGAGCCCCCTACGAGCAGTACTTC. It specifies CASSFYRAPYEQYF. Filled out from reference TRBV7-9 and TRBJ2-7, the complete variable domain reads DTGVSQNPRHKITKRGQNVTFRCDPISEHNRLYWYRQTLGQGPEFLTYFQNEAQLEKSRLLSDRFSAERPKGSFSTLEIQRTEQGDSAMYLCASSFYRAPYEQYFGPGTRLTVT.

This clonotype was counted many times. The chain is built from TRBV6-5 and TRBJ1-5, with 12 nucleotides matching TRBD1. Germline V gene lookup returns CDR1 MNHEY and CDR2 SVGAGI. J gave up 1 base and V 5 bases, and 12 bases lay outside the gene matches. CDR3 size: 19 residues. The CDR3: CASSPSGQGARRSNQPQHF. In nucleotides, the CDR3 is TGTGCCAGCAGTCCGTCGGGACAGGGGGCTAGGAGGAGCAATCAGCCCCAGCATTTT.

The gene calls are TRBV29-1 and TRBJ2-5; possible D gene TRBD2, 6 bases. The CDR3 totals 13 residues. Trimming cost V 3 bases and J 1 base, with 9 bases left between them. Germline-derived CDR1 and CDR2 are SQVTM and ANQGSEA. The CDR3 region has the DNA TGCAGCGTTGAGGAGGGGTTCCAAGAGACCCAGTACTTC. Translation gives CSVEEGFQETQYF.